A single sample is the source of the 30 T cell receptor beta chains below, sequenced in a study of blood T cell repertoires in COVID-19. Sequencing used immunoSEQ multiplex PCR; TCRdb keeps in-frame clones, though not all of them. The sample includes about 59,000 clones, roughly 90% of them seen just once. The sequenced sample was peripheral blood. The receptors shown here come from an elderly man with acute or convalescent COVID-19.

The chain carries TRBV19 and TRBJ1-1; no reliable D call. The V gene's germline CDR1 is LNHDA and CDR2 SQIVND (reference sequence). There are 13 residues in the CDR3. V was cut by 0 bases and J by 7 bases, with 9 bases left in between. CDR3 DNA: TGTGCCAGTAGTATAGATCCCGGGGATGAAGCTTTCTTT. It translates to CASSIDPGDEAFF.

The rearrangement uses TRBV5-1 and TRBJ2-2; D is perhaps TRBD2 (5 bases). V was trimmed by 1 base and J by 1 base, leaving 8 bases between them. Germline CDR1 and CDR2: SGHRS and YFSETQ. The CDR3 has 15 amino acids. As DNA, the CDR3 is TGCGCCAGCAGCTTGTCGGGGAAGAACACCGGGGAGCTGTTTTTT. This translates into CASSLSGKNTGELFF.

V and J are TRBV5-1 and TRBJ2-3; 8 bases fit TRBD1. Trimming at V came to 3 bases and at J to 3 bases, leaving 18 bases not matched to a gene. The germline CDR1 and CDR2 sequences are SGHRS and YFSETQ. The CDR3 consists of 19 residues. The DNA of the CDR3 is TGCGCCAGCAGCTCCAGGGGGCAGGGGGTTAGTGTTTGGACAGATACGCAGTATTTT. Translated: CASSSRGQGVSVWTDTQYF.

The chain uses TRBV11-2 and TRBJ1-1; D perhaps matches TRBD1 (6 bases). The CDR3 spans 13 residues. Trimming took 4 bases from V and 10 from J, leaving 16 bases between them. Germline V gene sequence: CDR1 SGHAT, CDR2 FQNNGV. In nucleotides, the CDR3 is TGTGCCAGCAGCTCATCCCCTCAGGGGCGAGCTTTCTTT. It codes for CASSSSPQGRAFF.

The genes are TRBV10-3 and TRBJ2-7; the match to TRBD2 covers 10 bases. The ends lost 8 bases at V and 5 bases at J; junction bases unmatched: 6. Per germline, CDR1 ENHRY and CDR2 SYGVKD. The CDR3 extends over 13 amino acids. The CDR3: CAIRVSGGDEQYF. The CDR3 region has the DNA TGTGCCATCCGGGTCAGCGGGGGGGACGAGCAGTACTTC.

This clone was seen a single time. The chain combines TRBV29-1 with TRBJ1-1; 8 positions agree with TRBD1. The CDR3 has 15 residues. Germline loops: CDR1 SQVTM, CDR2 ANQGSEA. J was trimmed by 7 bases and V by 0 bases; bases with no gene match: 10. CDR3 sequence: CSVEDSAGGIGEAFF. CDR3 sequence (DNA): TGCAGCGTTGAAGATTCGGCAGGGGGCATAGGTGAAGCTTTCTTT. Filled out from reference TRBV29-1 and TRBJ1-1, the complete variable domain reads SAVISQKPSRDICQRGTSLTIQCQVDSQVTMMFWYRQQPGQSLTLIATANQGSEATYESGFVIDKFPISRPNLTFSTLTVSNMSPEDSSIYLCSVEDSAGGIGEAFFGQGTRLTVV.

V is TRBV18 and J is TRBJ1-1; tentatively, D is TRBD1 (6 bases). V was clipped by 3 bases and J by 1 base, with 21 bases between them. The CDR3 contains 18 residues. The germline gives CDR1 KGHSH, CDR2 LQKENI. The CDR3 sequence: CASSPRGVRKQGNTEAFF. The CDR3 bases are TGTGCCAGCTCACCCCGAGGGGTTCGGAAACAGGGGAACACTGAAGCTTTCTTT.

The chain is built from TRBV4-1 and TRBJ2-7; 10 bases are shared with TRBD1. V trimming: 3 bases; J trimming: 0 bases; junction bases outside the gene matches: 2. CDR3 length: 15 amino acids. Germline CDR1 reads MGHRA; CDR2 reads YSYEKL. CDR3 residues: CASSQTGGLSYEQYF. The CDR3 bases are TGCGCCAGCAGCCAGACAGGGGGCCTCTCCTACGAGCAGTACTTC.

This chain joins TRBV7-2 and TRBJ2-1, with D possibly TRBD2 on 7 matching bases. V lost 0 bases to trimming and J lost 4 bases, with 10 bases between them. The CDR3 contains 15 residues. Germline assignment: CDR1 SGHTA and CDR2 FQGNSA. The DNA for the CDR3 is TGTGCCAGCAGCTTAGCGGGGGGGCGGTACAATGAGCAGTTCTTC. It yields the protein CASSLAGGRYNEQFF.

This sequence joins TRBV7-8 and TRBJ1-1; D is unclear. Germline V gene lookup returns CDR1 SGHVS and CDR2 FQNEAQ. The CDR3 has 14 residues. Trimming pared 1 base from V and 3 bases from J, leaving 9 bases between. This CDR3 is CASSLDSADTEAFF. The CDR3 DNA is TGTGCCAGCAGCTTAGATTCGGCGGACACTGAAGCTTTCTTT. Looking up the rest from reference TRBV7-8 and TRBJ1-1 gives the full variable domain: GAGVSQSPRYKVAKRGQDVALRCDPISGHVSLFWYQQALGQGPEFLTYFQNEAQLDKSGLPSDRFFAERPEGSVSTLKIQRTQQEDSAVYLCASSLDSADTEAFFGQGTRLTVV.

The chain combines TRBV5-1 with TRBJ1-5; D not certain. The CDR3 has 13 amino acids. Germline V gene lookup returns CDR1 SGHRS and CDR2 YFSETQ. V was shortened by 7 bases and J by 3 bases, with 11 bases between the two germline ends. CDR3 region: CASPPGFNQPQHF. In DNA form, the CDR3 reads TGCGCCAGCCCCCCGGGTTTCAATCAGCCCCAGCATTTT.

This clone showed up just a few times. V is TRBV10-3 and J is TRBJ1-6, with a weak D call TRBD1 (5 bases). The V gene lost 10 bases and the J gene lost 5 bases, with 15 bases spanning the gap. The CDR3 totals 14 residues. Germline V gene lookup returns CDR1 ENHRY and CDR2 SYGVKD. Written as DNA, the CDR3 is TGTGCCACCCGTGGGGGGGGTAATAATTCACCCCTCCACTTT. This translates into CATRGGGNNSPLHF.

The chain carries TRBV5-5 and TRBJ1-4, with D perhaps TRBD1 (6 bases). V was clipped by 0 bases and J by 5 bases, with 11 bases between them. Germline CDR1 SGHKS, CDR2 YYEKEE (reference sequence). The CDR3 length is 15 residues. DNA of the CDR3: TGTGCCAGCAGCTTGGGGGACACACCCAATGAAAAACTGTTTTTT. Encoded protein: CASSLGDTPNEKLFF.

This chain joins TRBV23-1 and TRBJ2-7; D is ambiguous. TRBV23-1 is flagged as an ORF with uncertain function. V dropped 0 bases and J dropped 5 bases, with 14 bases sitting between them. The CDR3 is made up of 15 amino acids. DNA of the CDR3: TGCGCCAGCAGTCAATCGCCCGCGGAGAGTAACGAGCAGTACTTC. Amino acids: CASSQSPAESNEQYF.

Only one count was recorded for this clone. The rearrangement links TRBV19 to TRBJ1-1, with 9 nucleotides matching TRBD1. The CDR3 spans 17 residues. After removal of 4 bases from V and 6 bases from J, the junction contained 15 bases not matched to a gene. The germline V gene encodes CDR1 LNHDA and CDR2 SQIVND (reference sequence). The CDR3 region has the DNA TGTGCCAGTAGTACCCTCCGGGACAGGGTGGGGAGGCCTGAAGCTTTCTTT. Protein: CASSTLRDRVGRPEAFF.

This sequence joins TRBV7-9 and TRBJ1-1; 7 bases line up with TRBD1. This CDR3 is built from 14 residues. Germline V CDR1 and CDR2: SEHNR, FQNEAQ (reference sequence). With V trimmed by 3 bases and J by 6 bases, 7 bases remained unmatched. CDR3 amino acids: CASSLGQSAAEAFF. CDR3 DNA: TGTGCCAGCAGCTTGGGACAGAGTGCAGCTGAAGCTTTCTTT.

The genes are TRBV6-4 and TRBJ2-3; D is perhaps TRBD1 (5 bases). CDR1 and CDR2 (germline): MRHNA, SNTAGT. The V end was cut by 0 bases, the J end by 2 bases, with 9 bases between. CDR3 length: 15 residues. The CDR3 coding sequence is TGTGCCAGCAGTGACTCTGGACACCCCACAGATACGCAGTATTTT. Protein sequence: CASSDSGHPTDTQYF.

The chain employs TRBV3-1 (or the pseudogene TRBV3-2) and TRBJ1-1; weak D call: TRBD1 (5 bases). This CDR3 has 15 amino acids. With 0 bases removed from V and 1 base from J, the gap between germline ends came to 9 bases. The germline CDR1 and CDR2 sequences are LGHDT and YNNKEL (reference sequence). CDR3 loop: CASSQDPGPNTEAFF. The CDR3 DNA follows: TGTGCCAGCAGCCAAGATCCAGGGCCGAACACTGAAGCTTTCTTT.

This chain connects TRBV5-1 to TRBJ2-5; possible D gene TRBD2, 6 bases. The CDR3 is 15 amino acids. V lost 0 bases, J lost 2 bases, and 11 bases lay in between. CDR1 and CDR2 from the germline V gene are SGHRS and YFSETQ. The CDR3 DNA reads TGCGCCAGCAGCTTGGGTGGTAGCGGTCAAGAGACCCAGTACTTC. Translated, it gives CASSLGGSGQETQYF.

This chain connects TRBV7-9 to TRBJ2-7; 7 nucleotides line up with TRBD1. This CDR3 is 12 amino acids long. Germline V gene sequence: CDR1 SEHNR, CDR2 FQNEAQ (reference sequence). DNA for the CDR3: TGTGTCACCGGGACAGTCTCCTACGAGCAGTACTTC. This sequence encodes CVTGTVSYEQYF.

This chain connects TRBV7-7 to TRBJ2-5; D is unclear. The ends were cut back, 5 bases at V and 2 bases at J, with 15 bases in the middle. The CDR3 has 15 amino acids. Germline V lookup: CDR1 SSHAT, CDR2 FNYEAQ (reference sequence). CDR3 sequence reads: CASSRTYGAQETQYF. CDR3 coding DNA: TGTGCCAGCAGCCGAACCTACGGAGCACAAGAGACCCAGTACTTC.

The chain is built from TRBV5-1 and TRBJ2-1; a possible D gene is TRBD1 (5 bases). The V gene's germline CDR1 is SGHRS and CDR2 YFSETQ. The CDR3 loop spans 15 amino acids. Trimming pared 0 bases from V and 0 bases from J, leaving 7 bases between. CDR3 residues: CASSLGQSSYNEQFF. CDR3 sequence (DNA): TGCGCCAGCAGCTTGGGACAGAGCTCCTACAATGAGCAGTTCTTC.

Only a few counts were recorded for this clone. The genes are TRBV5-1 and TRBJ1-1; 8 nucleotides agree with TRBD1. CDR1 is SGHRS and CDR2 is YFSETQ in the germline V gene. J gave up 2 bases and V 4 bases, and 4 bases lay outside the gene matches. The CDR3 sequence is 14 residues long. CDR3: CASSPGQGNTEAFF. In DNA, the CDR3 is TGCGCCAGCAGCCCCGGACAGGGTAACACTGAAGCTTTCTTT.

The chain couples TRBV5-1 to TRBJ2-7; D unclear. Germline V lookup: CDR1 SGHRS, CDR2 YFSETQ. Trimming pared 0 bases from V and 2 bases from J, leaving 9 bases between. This CDR3 contains 14 residues. The CDR3 loop reads CASSLGAKPYEQYF. The CDR3 region has the DNA TGCGCCAGCAGCTTGGGGGCAAAACCCTACGAGCAGTACTTC.

The chain links TRBV7-9 to TRBJ2-4; 12 nucleotides agree with TRBD2. V lost 6 bases and J lost 8; bases outside the gene matches: 11. The CDR3 extends over 16 amino acids. The germline CDR1 and CDR2 sequences are SEHNR and FQNEAQ (reference sequence). CDR3 in DNA: TGTGCCAGCAGACTGACTAGCGGGGGCGGGTATGACATTCAGTACTTC. Protein: CASRLTSGGGYDIQYF.

J is TRBJ1-1 and V is TRBV2; D is undetermined. Germline CDR1 is SNHLY and CDR2 is FYNNEI. The V and J ends lost 2 bases and 1 base respectively, with 8 bases between them. The CDR3 totals 14 residues. The CDR3: CASSEIVANTEAFF. The CDR3 DNA is TGTGCCAGCAGTGAAATCGTAGCGAACACTGAAGCTTTCTTT. Supplemented by reference TRBV2 and TRBJ1-1, the full variable domain reads EPEVTQTPSHQVTQMGQEVILRCVPISNHLYFYWYRQILGQKVEFLVSFYNNEISEKSEIFDDQFSVERPDGSNFTLKIRSTKLEDSAMYFCASSEIVANTEAFFGQGTRLTVV.

The J gene is TRBJ1-2, the V gene TRBV24-1; 8 positions match TRBD1. V trimming: 3 bases; J trimming: 5 bases; junction bases outside the gene matches: 1. The CDR3 sequence is 13 residues long. Germline assignment: CDR1 KGHDR and CDR2 SFDVKD. The CDR3 reads CATSDQGAYGYTF. The CDR3 DNA reads TGTGCCACCAGTGATCAGGGGGCGTATGGCTACACCTTC.

This chain uses TRBV3-1 (or the pseudogene TRBV3-2) with TRBJ2-5, with D possibly matching TRBD2 (5 bases). The CDR3 is 15 residues long. CDR1 is LGHDT and CDR2 is YNNKEL in the germline V gene (reference sequence). The ends were cut back, 6 bases at V and 1 base at J, with 15 bases in the middle. The CDR3 DNA follows: TGTGCCAGCAGAGCGGCAGGCGCTCCCCAAGAGACCCAGTACTTC. It yields the protein CASRAAGAPQETQYF.

V and J are TRBV2 and TRBJ2-5; 9 nucleotides align to TRBD2. The CDR3 consists of 17 residues. J lost 3 bases, V lost 0 bases, and 8 bases had no gene match. Germline loops: CDR1 SNHLY, CDR2 FYNNEI. The CDR3 bases are TGTGCCAGCAGTGAAGCGCAGGCTAGCGGGGTAAAAGAGACCCAGTACTTC. Protein: CASSEAQASGVKETQYF.

This chain joins TRBV2 and TRBJ2-3; D not certain. There are 13 residues in the CDR3. CDR1 is SNHLY and CDR2 is FYNNEI in the germline V gene. The V end lost 7 bases, the J end lost 5 bases, and 13 bases lay between the germline ends. CDR3 protein: CASTGSRVDTQYF. For the CDR3, the DNA is TGTGCCAGCACCGGGTCACGGGTAGATACGCAGTATTTT.